This T cell receptor (beta chain) derives from a study of T cell responses to AZD1222 COVID-19 vaccine. Study results and caveats: Spike-specific TCR breadth and depth both grew after two AZD1222 doses.

Deletions cut 7 bases from V and 2 bases from J, with 15 bases between. This CDR3 is built from 15 residues. The germline CDR1 and CDR2 sequences are MDHEN and SYDVKM. In the case of this clone: Its target is unknown.

Method: immunoSEQ multiplex PCR; TCRdb's copy keeps in-frame clones and lacks some. This sample has about 110,000 clones, with roughly 87% found just once. The gene calls are TRBV28 and TRBJ2-1, with D hard to call. The sequence was obtained from an adult in good health. The sequencing here drew on peripheral blood, taken on day 0 of AZD1222 vaccination. CDR3 DNA sequence: TGTGCCAGCACCCATCAGAGAGCTGCCTACAATGAGCAGTTCTTC. It codes for CASTHQRAAYNEQFF.